This TCR beta chain was found in a study of cytomegalovirus exposure and HLA in healthy donors. The CDR3 is made up of 16 amino acids. Germline V gives CDR1 MNHEY, CDR2 SVGAGI. V lost 4 bases to trimming and J lost 9 bases; unmatched junction nucleotides: 15. The primer mix had 60 Vbeta and 13 Jbeta primers. Profiled with immunoSEQ multiplex PCR; TCRdb holds only in-frame clones, not every one. Its listing shows approximately 180,000 clones. The chain links TRBV6-5 to TRBJ2-7; 10 bases align to TRBD2. What was sequenced was PBMCs. The receptor's source is a man under 40 in good health and CMV-seronegative. CDR3 sequence reads: CASSSLRLAGTRGQYF. As DNA, the CDR3 is TGTGCCAGCAGTTCACTCAGACTAGCGGGTACACGGGGGCAGTACTTC.